These 9 T cell receptor beta chains share one sample of origin, sequenced in a study of metastatic and nonmetastatic thyroid tumors. Patients had received no treatment of any kind before thyroid surgery. TCRdb reprocessed the PCR reads using MiXCR. The repertoire holds about 16,000 clones, with approximately 30% as singletons. Specimen: blood. The receptors come from a female donor with papillary thyroid cancer or a benign thyroid nodule (not recorded which). Some clones in this sample may be carry-over from other donors' samples.

This clone has a handful of counts. This chain joins TRBV14 and TRBJ1-1, with D unclear. The CDR3 extends over 14 amino acids. V dropped 4 bases and J dropped 0 bases, with 9 bases sitting between them. Looked up from germline, CDR1 is SGHDN and CDR2 is FVKESK. The DNA for the CDR3 is TGTGCCAGCAGCCCACCTGGGATGAACACTGAAGCTTTCTTT. Its translation is CASSPPGMNTEAFF.

The V and J genes are TRBV30 and TRBJ2-3; possible D gene TRBD2, 5 bases. The CDR3 loop spans 12 amino acids. The germline gives CDR1 GTSNPN, CDR2 SVGIG (reference sequence). CDR3: CGCNGVTDTQYF. For the CDR3, the DNA is TGTGGCTGTAACGGGGTCACAGATACGCAGTATTTT.

By its share, this clone is medium-sized. Distinct nucleotide sequences in the sample also encode this CDR3. The rearrangement uses TRBV12-3 or TRBV12-4 and TRBJ1-2; no clear D gene. Trimming left V 1 base short and J 0 bases short, with 6 bases between. CDR3 length: 14 residues. The CDR3: CASSLDTANYGYTF. In DNA form, the CDR3 reads TGTGCCAGCAGTTTAGACACAGCTAACTATGGCTACACCTTC.

This clone showed up many times. A single base separates this from a much larger clone, so it may be a read error. The chain carries TRBV6-4 and TRBJ2-1, with TRBD2 matching over 12 bases. Germline V CDR1 and CDR2: MRHNA, SNTAGT. The length of the CDR3 is 15 residues. V was pared by 3 bases and J by 6 bases, with 3 bases of the junction left unmatched. The CDR3 loop is CASSEASGGANEQFF. In DNA form, the CDR3 reads TGTGCCAGCAGTGAAGCTAGCGGGGGGGCCAATGAGCAGTTCTTC.

This clone was detected only a few times. The V gene is TRBV19, the J gene TRBJ1-3, with TRBD1 matching 7 bases. The V gene end was trimmed by 3 bases and the J gene end by 4 bases; junction bases not matched to a gene: 6. In germline, CDR1 is LNHDA, CDR2 SQIVND (reference sequence). This CDR3 is built from 15 residues. The CDR3 region is CASSIDGQVGNTIYF. The CDR3 region has the DNA TGTGCCAGTAGTATCGACGGACAGGTCGGAAACACCATATATTTT.

This clone was seen repeatedly, ten times or more. The chain joins TRBV4-2 to TRBJ2-3; TRBD1 agrees at 10 bases. Germline CDR1 is LGHNA and CDR2 is YNFKEQ. V lost 3 bases to trimming and J lost 6 bases; unmatched junction nucleotides: 12. This CDR3 spans 17 amino acids. This CDR3 reads CASSQVTTGGAGDTQYF. In DNA, the CDR3 is TGTGCCAGCAGCCAGGTAACGACAGGGGGCGCCGGGGATACGCAGTATTTT.

Sample share makes this clone medium-sized. This sequence joins TRBV19 and TRBJ1-1; D is possibly TRBD1 (5 bases). V lost 4 bases and J lost 0, with 24 bases in between. The CDR3 is made up of 19 amino acids. Per the germline V gene, CDR1 is LNHDA and CDR2 is SQIVND (reference sequence). CDR3 sequence: CASSRRKPTGTVLNTEAFF. CDR3 bases: TGTGCCAGTAGTAGACGCAAACCCACCGGGACGGTATTGAACACTGAAGCTTTCTTT.

This clone is medium-sized by share. V and J are TRBV20-1 and TRBJ1-2; the D gene is possibly TRBD1 (5 bases). The ends were cut back, 0 bases at V and 3 bases at J, with 17 bases in the middle. Germline CDR1 DFQATT, CDR2 SNEGSKA (reference sequence). CDR3 length equals 16 residues. For the CDR3, the DNA is TGCAGTGCTAGAGATTATGGGGACGGGGGTGACTATGGCTACACCTTC. Protein product: CSARDYGDGGDYGYTF.

This clone was detected once. This sequence joins TRBV5-1 and TRBJ2-3; D might be TRBD1 (5 bases). The V and J ends lost 0 bases and 3 bases respectively, with 17 bases between them. The CDR3 consists of 17 residues. The germline gives CDR1 SGHRS, CDR2 YFSETQ. The DNA for the CDR3 is TGCGCCAGCAGCTTGGTAGTAGGGGCGTTAAAAACAGATACGCAGTATTTT. This sequence encodes CASSLVVGALKTDTQYF.